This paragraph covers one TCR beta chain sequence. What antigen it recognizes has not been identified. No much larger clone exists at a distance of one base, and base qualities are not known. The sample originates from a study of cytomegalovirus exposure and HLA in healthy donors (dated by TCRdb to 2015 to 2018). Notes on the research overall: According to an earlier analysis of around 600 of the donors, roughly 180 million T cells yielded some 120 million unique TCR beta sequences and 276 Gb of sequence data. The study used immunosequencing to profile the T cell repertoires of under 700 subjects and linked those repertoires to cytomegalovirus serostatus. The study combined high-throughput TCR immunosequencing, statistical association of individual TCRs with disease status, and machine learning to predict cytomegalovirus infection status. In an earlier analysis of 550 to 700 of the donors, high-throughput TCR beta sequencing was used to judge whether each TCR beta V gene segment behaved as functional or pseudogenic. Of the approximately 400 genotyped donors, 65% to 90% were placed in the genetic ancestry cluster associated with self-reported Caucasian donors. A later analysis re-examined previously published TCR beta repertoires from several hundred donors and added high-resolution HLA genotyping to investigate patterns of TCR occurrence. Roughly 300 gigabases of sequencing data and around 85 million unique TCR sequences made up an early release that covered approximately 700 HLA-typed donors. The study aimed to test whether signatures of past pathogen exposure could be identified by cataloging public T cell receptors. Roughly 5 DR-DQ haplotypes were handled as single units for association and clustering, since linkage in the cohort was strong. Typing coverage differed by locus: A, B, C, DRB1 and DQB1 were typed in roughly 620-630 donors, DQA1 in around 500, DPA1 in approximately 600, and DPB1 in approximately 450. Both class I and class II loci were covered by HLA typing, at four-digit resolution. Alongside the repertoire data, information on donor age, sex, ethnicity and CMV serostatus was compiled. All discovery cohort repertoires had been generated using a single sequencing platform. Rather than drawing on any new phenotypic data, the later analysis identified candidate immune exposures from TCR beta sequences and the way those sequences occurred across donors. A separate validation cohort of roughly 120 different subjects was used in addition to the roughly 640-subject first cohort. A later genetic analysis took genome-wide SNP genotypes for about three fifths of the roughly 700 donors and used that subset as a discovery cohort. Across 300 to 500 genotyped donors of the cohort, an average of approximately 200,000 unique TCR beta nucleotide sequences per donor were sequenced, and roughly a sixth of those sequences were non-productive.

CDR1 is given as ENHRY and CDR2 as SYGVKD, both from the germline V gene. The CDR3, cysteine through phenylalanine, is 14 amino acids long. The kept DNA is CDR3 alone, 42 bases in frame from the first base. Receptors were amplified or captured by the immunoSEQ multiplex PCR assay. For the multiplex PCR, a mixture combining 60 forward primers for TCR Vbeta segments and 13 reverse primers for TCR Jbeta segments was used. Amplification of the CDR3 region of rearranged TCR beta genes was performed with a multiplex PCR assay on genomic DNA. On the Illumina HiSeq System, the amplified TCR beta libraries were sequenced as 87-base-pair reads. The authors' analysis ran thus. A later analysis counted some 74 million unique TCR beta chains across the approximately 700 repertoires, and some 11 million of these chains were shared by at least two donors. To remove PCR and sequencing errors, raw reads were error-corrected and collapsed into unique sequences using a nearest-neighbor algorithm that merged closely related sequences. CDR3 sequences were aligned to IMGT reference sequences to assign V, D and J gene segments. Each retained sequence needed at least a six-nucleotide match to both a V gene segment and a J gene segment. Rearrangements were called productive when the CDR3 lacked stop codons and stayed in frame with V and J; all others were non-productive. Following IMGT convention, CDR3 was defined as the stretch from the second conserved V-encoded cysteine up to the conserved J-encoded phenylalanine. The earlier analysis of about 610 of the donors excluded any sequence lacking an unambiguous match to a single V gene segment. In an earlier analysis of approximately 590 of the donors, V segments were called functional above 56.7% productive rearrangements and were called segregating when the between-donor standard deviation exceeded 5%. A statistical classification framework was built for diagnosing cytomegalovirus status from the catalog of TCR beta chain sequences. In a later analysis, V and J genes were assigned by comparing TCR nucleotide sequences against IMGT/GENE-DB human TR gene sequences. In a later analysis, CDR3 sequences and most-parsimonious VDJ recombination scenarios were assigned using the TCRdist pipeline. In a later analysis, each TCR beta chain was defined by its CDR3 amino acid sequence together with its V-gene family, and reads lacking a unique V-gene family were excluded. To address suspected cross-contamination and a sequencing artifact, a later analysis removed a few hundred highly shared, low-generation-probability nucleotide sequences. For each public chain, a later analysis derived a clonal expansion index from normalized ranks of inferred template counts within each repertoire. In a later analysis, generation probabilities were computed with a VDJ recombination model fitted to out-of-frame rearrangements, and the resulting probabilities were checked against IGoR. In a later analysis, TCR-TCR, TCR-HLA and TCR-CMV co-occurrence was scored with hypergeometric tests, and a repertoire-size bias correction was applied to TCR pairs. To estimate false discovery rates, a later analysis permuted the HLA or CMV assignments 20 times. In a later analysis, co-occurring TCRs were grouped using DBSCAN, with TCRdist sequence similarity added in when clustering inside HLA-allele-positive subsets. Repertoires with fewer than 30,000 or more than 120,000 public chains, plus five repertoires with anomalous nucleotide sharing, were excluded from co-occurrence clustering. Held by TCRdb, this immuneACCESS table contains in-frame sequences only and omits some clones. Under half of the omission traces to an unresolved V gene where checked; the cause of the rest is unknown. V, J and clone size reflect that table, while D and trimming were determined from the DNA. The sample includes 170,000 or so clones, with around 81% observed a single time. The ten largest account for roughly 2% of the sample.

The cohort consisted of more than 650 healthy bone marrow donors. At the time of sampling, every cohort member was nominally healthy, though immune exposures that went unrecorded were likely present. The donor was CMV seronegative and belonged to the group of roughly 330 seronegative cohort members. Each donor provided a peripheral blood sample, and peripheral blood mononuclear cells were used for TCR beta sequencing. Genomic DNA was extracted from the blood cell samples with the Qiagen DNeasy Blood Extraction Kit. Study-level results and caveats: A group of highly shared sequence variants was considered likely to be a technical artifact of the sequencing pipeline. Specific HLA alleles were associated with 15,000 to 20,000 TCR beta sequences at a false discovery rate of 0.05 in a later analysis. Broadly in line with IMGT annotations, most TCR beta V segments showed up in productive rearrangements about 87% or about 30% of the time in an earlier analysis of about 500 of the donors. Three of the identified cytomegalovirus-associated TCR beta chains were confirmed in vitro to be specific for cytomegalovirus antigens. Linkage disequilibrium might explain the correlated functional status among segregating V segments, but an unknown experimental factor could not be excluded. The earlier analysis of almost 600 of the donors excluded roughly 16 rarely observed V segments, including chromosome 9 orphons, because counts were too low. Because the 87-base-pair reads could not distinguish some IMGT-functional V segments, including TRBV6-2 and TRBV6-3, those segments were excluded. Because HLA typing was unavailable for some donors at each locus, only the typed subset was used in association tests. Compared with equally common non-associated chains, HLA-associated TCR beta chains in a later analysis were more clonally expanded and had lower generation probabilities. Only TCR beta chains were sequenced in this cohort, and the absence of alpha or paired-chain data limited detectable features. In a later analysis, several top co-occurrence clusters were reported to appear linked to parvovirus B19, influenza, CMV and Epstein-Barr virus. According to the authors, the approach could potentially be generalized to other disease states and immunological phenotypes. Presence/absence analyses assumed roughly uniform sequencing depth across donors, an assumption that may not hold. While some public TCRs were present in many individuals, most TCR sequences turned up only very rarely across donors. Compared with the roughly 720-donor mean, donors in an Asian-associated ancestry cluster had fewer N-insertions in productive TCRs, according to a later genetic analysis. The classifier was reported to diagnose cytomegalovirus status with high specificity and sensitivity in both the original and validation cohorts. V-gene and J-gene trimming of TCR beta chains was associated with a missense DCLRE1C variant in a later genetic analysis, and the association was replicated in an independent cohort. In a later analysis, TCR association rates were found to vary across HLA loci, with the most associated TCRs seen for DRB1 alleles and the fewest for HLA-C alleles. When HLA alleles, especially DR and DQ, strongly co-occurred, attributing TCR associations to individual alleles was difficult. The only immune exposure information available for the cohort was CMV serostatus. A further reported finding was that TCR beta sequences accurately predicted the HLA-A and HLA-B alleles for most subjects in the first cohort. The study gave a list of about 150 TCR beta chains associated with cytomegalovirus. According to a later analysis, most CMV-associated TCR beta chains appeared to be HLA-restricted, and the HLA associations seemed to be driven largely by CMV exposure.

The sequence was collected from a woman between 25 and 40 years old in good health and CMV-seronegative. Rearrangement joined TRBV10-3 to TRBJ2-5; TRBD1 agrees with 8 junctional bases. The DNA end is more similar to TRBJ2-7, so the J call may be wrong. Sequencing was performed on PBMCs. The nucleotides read TGTGCCATCACTCCGGGACAGGACTCCTACGAGCAGTACTTC. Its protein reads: CAITPGQDSYEQYF.